These 4 T cell receptor beta chains were all obtained from the same sample, sequenced in a study of brain T cells in children with intractable seizures (dated by TCRdb to about 2021). The time point label of this sample denotes: resected brain tissue, or blood drawn just prior to surgery. Receptors were amplified or captured by the immunoSEQ multiplex PCR assay. TCRdb mirrors the immuneACCESS table, restricted to in-frame sequences. Some clones are absent from its copies; in checked studies, under half trace to an unresolved V gene, and the reason for the others is unknown. For this sample the table gives 70,000 to 85,000 clones, of which roughly 89% were detected only once. In total, the top ten clones hold around 24% of the sample. Sequenced here: peripheral blood, sampled at surgery. These receptor sequences come from a girl aged 2-10 years with Rasmussen encephalitis and intractable seizures.

This chain connects TRBV5-1 to TRBJ1-2; no definite D call. CDR3 length: 13 amino acids. V lost 4 bases and J lost 4, with 11 bases in between. CDR1 is SGHRS, CDR2 YFSETQ, per germline. CDR3 in DNA: TGCGCCAGCAGCCCAGACGGCTTCTATGGCTACACCTTC. Its translation is CASSPDGFYGYTF.

The V gene is TRBV6-2 or TRBV6-3, the J gene TRBJ2-1; 16 nucleotides match TRBD2. V was clipped by 2 bases and J by 2 bases; unmatched bases: 9. The CDR3 length is 20 residues. Germline V gene sequence: CDR1 MNHEY, CDR2 SVGEGT. The CDR3 DNA reads TGTGCCAGCAGTTACATTCTACCTGGGACTAGCGGGGGGGCCTACAATGAGCAGTTCTTC. This sequence encodes CASSYILPGTSGGAYNEQFF.

V usage is TRBV10-2 and J usage is TRBJ2-7; D is unresolved. Germline V CDR1 and CDR2: WSHSY, SAAADI. The CDR3 consists of 12 residues. Trimming removed 2 bases from V and 3 bases from J, with 5 bases in between. The CDR3 bases are TGCGCCAGCAGTGAGGCGTTCTACGAGCAGTACTTC. It specifies CASSEAFYEQYF.

This chain connects TRBV4-1 to TRBJ1-1, with D unresolved. Per germline, CDR1 MGHRA and CDR2 YSYEKL. The CDR3 has 17 amino acids. Trimming removed 0 bases from V and 0 bases from J, with 14 bases in between. The CDR3 DNA reads as TGCGCCAGCAGCCAAGAGGCAGAGCCCATGATGAACACTGAAGCTTTCTTT. This translates into CASSQEAEPMMNTEAFF.